These 18 T cell receptor beta chains originate from one sample sequenced in a study of blood T cells in healthy people across ages. Next came a second PCR, run for about 6 to 12 cycles, which used a sample-barcoded 5' primer along with a J-beta primer mix. Each CDR3 protein gets one entry after TCRdb re-called the 5' RACE reads with MiXCR. The repertoire has roughly 1,500,000 distinct CDR3 sequences, around 42% of them found once; the top ten carry 7.9%. The sequenced material came from blood. Every receptor here comes from a woman aged 18 to 35 in good health.

The chain has TRBV20-1 and TRBJ2-1, with 9 bases lining up with TRBD2. Trimming took 6 bases from V and 9 from J; bases not matched to a gene: 12. The CDR3 has 14 amino acids. In germline, CDR1 is DFQATT, CDR2 SNEGSKA (reference sequence). This CDR3 is CSAHGLAGFFEQFF. CDR3 nucleotide sequence: TGCAGTGCCCACGGGCTAGCGGGGTTCTTTGAGCAGTTCTTC.

The chain uses TRBV20-1 and TRBJ2-5, with D unresolved. The J call may be incorrect, as the DNA end agrees better with TRBJ2-7. CDR3 size: 13 residues. CDR1 DFQATT and CDR2 SNEGSKA come from the germline V gene (reference sequence). DNA of the CDR3: TGCAGTGCTAGAGGGGTCTCTGTCTACGAGCAGTACTTC. Residues: CSARGVSVYEQYF.

This rearrangement joins TRBV6-5 to TRBJ1-1, with D tentatively TRBD1 (5 bases). This CDR3 spans 14 amino acids. CDR1 and CDR2 (germline): MNHEY, SVGAGI. V lost 2 bases and J 4 bases, leaving 11 bases between the germline ends. CDR3 residues: CASSYVRESTEAFF. CDR3 DNA: TGTGCCAGCAGTTACGTCAGGGAGAGCACTGAAGCTTTCTTT.

This clonotype showed up just a few times. This chain joins TRBV11-2 and TRBJ1-4; 12 bases match TRBD1. J gave up 4 bases and V 3 bases, and 3 bases lay outside the gene matches. This CDR3 has 16 residues. The germline CDR1 and CDR2 sequences are SGHAT and FQNNGV. The CDR3 is CASSLGTGGFNEKLFF. For the CDR3, the DNA is TGTGCCAGCAGCTTGGGGACAGGGGGCTTTAATGAAAAACTGTTTTTT.

The J gene is TRBJ2-7, the V gene TRBV20-1; 7 bases map to TRBD2. Germline CDR1 DFQATT, CDR2 SNEGSKA (reference sequence). The length of the CDR3 is 14 residues. With V trimmed by 5 bases and J by 0 bases, 7 bases remained unmatched. The CDR3 DNA sequence: TGCAGTGCTCGAAGCGGGATGAGCTCCTACGAGCAGTACTTC. This translates into CSARSGMSSYEQYF.

This clonotype has only a few counts. The chain joins TRBV7-2 to TRBJ2-2; D possibly uses TRBD1 or TRBD2 (5 bases each). The CDR3 is 14 residues long. CDR1 and CDR2 from the germline V gene are SGHTA and FQGNSA. Trimming took 4 bases from V and 7 from J, leaving 13 bases between them. The DNA for the CDR3 is TGTGCCAGCAGCTGGGGACGTACGGACGGGGAGCTGTTTTTT. Translated, it gives CASSWGRTDGELFF.

This clonotype was seen more than once but under ten times. The chain couples TRBV6-5 to TRBJ2-7, with D possibly matching TRBD1 (6 bases). CDR3 size: 16 residues. V was trimmed by 0 bases and J by 1 base, leaving 13 bases between them. Germline-derived CDR1 and CDR2 are MNHEY and SVGAGI. The DNA for the CDR3 is TGTGCCAGCAGTTACTCGACAGGAGCCCAATCCTACGAGCAGTACTTC. The encoded protein is CASSYSTGAQSYEQYF.

The chain joins TRBV20-1 to TRBJ2-7; 14 bases agree with TRBD2. Germline V gene data show CDR1 as DFQATT and CDR2 as SNEGSKA (reference sequence). The V segment lost 0 bases and the J segment 4 bases; nucleotides outside the gene matches: 5. This CDR3 is built from 16 residues. The CDR3 nucleotides are TGCAGTGCTAGAGAAGGGACTAGCGGGAGACTTTACGAGCAGTACTTC. It translates to CSAREGTSGRLYEQYF.

This clonotype has only a few counts. This chain joins TRBV29-1 and TRBJ2-3; possible D gene TRBD1, 6 bases. Trimming took 1 base from V and 5 from J, leaving 7 bases between them. Germline values: CDR1 SQVTM, CDR2 ANQGSEA. This CDR3 has 12 amino acids. In DNA, the CDR3 is TGCAGCGTTGAAGCAGGGGTAGATACGCAGTATTTT. It translates to CSVEAGVDTQYF.

The table lists this clonotype with a few counts. The chain couples TRBV6-6 to TRBJ1-6; D is unclear. Germline V gene data show CDR1 as MNHNY and CDR2 as SVGAGI (reference sequence). Trimming took off 7 bases at V and 0 bases at J, with 13 bases between the two ends. This CDR3 contains 16 residues. CDR3 region: CASINSGDSYNSPLHF. The CDR3 nucleotides are TGTGCCAGCATTAACTCGGGAGACTCCTATAATTCACCCCTCCACTTT.

This clonotype showed up just a few times. The chain carries TRBV5-1 and TRBJ1-1; TRBD1 aligns across 7 bases. V was clipped by 4 bases and J by 5 bases; unmatched bases: 8. Germline CDR1 SGHRS, CDR2 YFSETQ. CDR3 length equals 14 residues. CDR3 DNA sequence: TGCGCCAGCAGCCATGGGACAGAGTTTACTGAAGCTTTCTTT. Protein product: CASSHGTEFTEAFF.

This rearrangement joins TRBV6-5 to TRBJ1-2; D is possibly TRBD1 (6 bases). Germline V gene lookup returns CDR1 MNHEY and CDR2 SVGAGI. V was clipped by 3 bases and J by 7 bases, with 15 bases between them. The CDR3 length is 14 residues. CDR3 in DNA: TGTGCCAGCAGTTATACAGGGTTCCGTGGTGGCTACACCTTC. It codes for CASSYTGFRGGYTF.

The chain uses TRBV29-1 and TRBJ2-4; D not certain. The CDR3 runs to 11 residues. Trimming removed 1 base at V and 6 bases at J, with 4 bases between. Germline assignment: CDR1 SQVTM and CDR2 ANQGSEA. The DNA for the CDR3 is TGCAGCGTTGAAGTCGGAAACATTCAGTACTTC. The encoded protein is CSVEVGNIQYF.

J is TRBJ1-1 and V is TRBV29-1, with D perhaps matching TRBD1 (5 bases). Trimming shortened V by 4 bases and J by 4 bases, and 10 bases separated the two germline ends. The length of the CDR3 is 12 residues. CDR1 is SQVTM, CDR2 ANQGSEA, per germline. The CDR3 bases are TGCAGCGTTGGACCAGGGACCACTGAAGCTTTCTTT. Amino acid sequence: CSVGPGTTEAFF. Variable domain in full (rest from reference TRBV29-1 and TRBJ1-1): SAVISQKPSRDICQRGTSLTIQCQVDSQVTMMFWYRQQPGQSLTLIATANQGSEATYESGFVIDKFPISRPNLTFSTLTVSNMSPEDSSIYLCSVGPGTTEAFFGQGTRLTVV.

The V call is TRBV11-2, the J call TRBJ2-7, with D unclear. The ends were cut back, 4 bases at V and 10 bases at J, with 17 bases in the middle. The CDR3 consists of 13 residues. Germline V gene lookup returns CDR1 SGHAT and CDR2 FQNNGV. CDR3 bases: TGTGCCAGCAGCTCATCACCAGGAGAGAGCCAGTACTTC. Amino acid sequence: CASSSSPGESQYF.

This clonotype was recorded a few times. This sequence joins TRBV25-1 and TRBJ1-1, with a possible D match to TRBD1 (6 bases). The CDR3 loop spans 15 amino acids. The germline V gene has CDR1 MGHDK and CDR2 SYGVNS. V was pared by 5 bases and J by 1 base, with 14 bases between. In nucleotides, the CDR3 is TGTGCCAGCAGTCCAATGCAGGGGTCGAACACTGAAGCTTTCTTT. Translation: CASSPMQGSNTEAFF.

This clonotype appeared a single time. This sequence joins TRBV12-3 or TRBV12-4 and TRBJ1-5; D remains ambiguous. This CDR3 is built from 14 residues. With 2 bases removed from V and 9 bases from J, the gap between germline ends came to 14 bases. CDR3 DNA sequence: TGTGCCAGCAGTTTAATGGCAGGCGGACTGCCCCAGCATTTT. Its protein is CASSLMAGGLPQHF.

J is TRBJ2-7 and V is TRBV20-1; a weak D match, TRBD2 (6 bases). The end of the DNA is better explained by TRBJ2-5, so the J call may be wrong. The CDR3 is made up of 13 amino acids. Germline CDR1 is DFQATT and CDR2 is SNEGSKA (reference sequence). In DNA form, the CDR3 reads TGCAGTGCCGGGGACTTGTCAGGGGAGACCCAGTACTTC. Amino acid sequence: CSAGDLSGETQYF.